This entry lists 18 T cell receptor beta chains sequenced from one sample in a study of T cells in Graves' hyperthyroidism and ophthalmopathy. From RNA transcripts, TCR beta CDR3 regions were amplified. HTBI primers were used for first-round RT-PCR of the TCR CDR3. TCRdb reprocessed the multiplex PCR reads with MiXCR, giving one entry per CDR3 protein. The sample records 300,000 to 350,000 distinct CDR3 sequences, roughly 13% being singletons. Sequences were obtained from blood. These receptors all come from a woman in her 30s with Graves' hyperthyroidism.

This clonotype was detected only a few times. The chain has TRBV28 and TRBJ2-7; D not certain. The CDR3 spans 14 residues. Trimming removed 5 bases at V and 2 bases at J, with 13 bases between. In germline, CDR1 is MDHEN, CDR2 SYDVKM. The DNA for the CDR3 is TGTGCCAGCAGTGTGACGGTTGGCACCTACGAGCAGTACTTC. Translated: CASSVTVGTYEQYF.

This clonotype was counted many times. The J gene is TRBJ2-1, the V gene TRBV20-1; D is perhaps TRBD1 or TRBD2 (5 bases each). The germline V gene encodes CDR1 DFQATT and CDR2 SNEGSKA (reference sequence). The V end was cut by 3 bases, the J end by 0 bases, with 21 bases between. CDR3 size: 18 residues. The CDR3 loop is CSARTELGIVSSYNEQFF. The CDR3 DNA reads as TGCAGTGCTAGGACAGAACTAGGAATCGTTAGCTCCTACAATGAGCAGTTCTTC.

This clonotype came up a few times. The chain carries TRBV27 and TRBJ1-1; a weak D match, TRBD1 (5 bases). The CDR3 runs 13 residues. Germline V gene lookup returns CDR1 MNHEY and CDR2 SMNVEV (reference sequence). V lost 6 bases and J 3 bases, leaving 11 bases between the germline ends. CDR3 region: CASRPKGYTEAFF. The CDR3 DNA follows: TGTGCCAGCAGGCCGAAGGGGTACACTGAAGCTTTCTTT.

This clonotype was detected ten times or more. At one end, the junction sequence differs from germline, possibly due to a read error. CDR3 protein: CSASLTGQSEAFF. The CDR3 bases are TGTAGTGCTAGTCTGACAGGGCAGTCTGAAGCTTTCTTT. This rearrangement joins TRBV20-1 to TRBJ1-1; 7 bases are shared with TRBD1. Germline V lookup: CDR1 DFQATT, CDR2 SNEGSKA (reference sequence). This CDR3 is 13 amino acids long.

In its sample, this clonotype was seen many times. This chain links TRBV2 with TRBJ2-5, with D possibly called TRBD1 or TRBD2 (5 bases each). The ends were cut back, 6 bases at V and 3 bases at J, with 14 bases in the middle. The germline V gene has CDR1 SNHLY and CDR2 FYNNEI. The CDR3 consists of 14 residues. The CDR3 nucleotides are TGTGCCAGCAGGTCGACAGACTATAAAGAGACCCAGTACTTC. It translates to CASRSTDYKETQYF.

This clonotype has ten or more counts. The chain recombines TRBV28 with TRBJ2-1; 8 bases match TRBD2. J was trimmed by 14 bases and V by 7 bases; bases with no gene match: 13. The CDR3 extends over 13 amino acids. Germline CDR1 is MDHEN and CDR2 is SYDVKM. In nucleotides, the CDR3 is TGTGCCAGCACTTATAGGACTAGCACCGCTAAGTTCTTC. It encodes CASTYRTSTAKFF.

The table lists this clonotype with a few counts. The CDR3 here is CASSQGSKLAGGTDTQYF. Here the CDR3 DNA reads TGTGCCAGCAGCCAAGGTTCCAAACTAGCGGGAGGAACAGATACGCAGTATTTT. The chain couples TRBV3-1 to TRBJ2-3; 12 positions agree with TRBD2. Trimming at V came to 1 base and at J to 3 bases, leaving 8 bases not matched to a gene. This CDR3 has 18 residues. In germline, CDR1 is LGHDT, CDR2 YNNKEL (reference sequence).

This rearrangement joins TRBV6-1 to TRBJ1-5; weak D call: TRBD1 (5 bases). V lost 7 bases to trimming and J lost 4 bases, with 17 bases between them. The germline gives CDR1 MNHNS, CDR2 SASEGT. The CDR3 consists of 15 residues. CDR3 bases: TGTGCCAGCATTCTCAATCTTAGGGGAAATCAGCCCCAGCATTTT. Translated: CASILNLRGNQPQHF.

The chain recombines TRBV6-1 with TRBJ2-4, with D perhaps TRBD1 (5 bases). With 6 bases removed from V and 0 bases from J, the gap between germline ends came to 21 bases. CDR3 length equals 18 residues. Germline V gene data show CDR1 as MNHNS and CDR2 as SASEGT. CDR3 sequence: CASSHDRADQLAKNIQYF. The DNA for the CDR3 is TGTGCCAGCAGCCACGACAGAGCCGACCAACTAGCCAAAAACATTCAGTACTTC.

This clonotype was found many times. The J gene is TRBJ1-1, the V gene TRBV7-2, with D perhaps matching TRBD1 (6 bases). V lost 4 bases and J lost 4, with 13 bases in between. Germline CDR1 is SGHTA and CDR2 is FQGNSA. The CDR3 runs 14 residues. The CDR3 bases are TGTGCCAGCAGCTCCAGGACAGTGAGCACTGAAGCTTTCTTT. The encoded protein is CASSSRTVSTEAFF.

This clonotype showed up many times. The J gene is TRBJ1-2, the V gene TRBV29-1, with 8 bases matching TRBD1. This CDR3 region has 11 residues. J was trimmed by 9 bases and V by 7 bases; bases with no gene match: 7. Germline V lookup: CDR1 SQVTM, CDR2 ANQGSEA. The CDR3: CSARTGNSYTF. The CDR3 DNA sequence: TGCAGCGCCCGGACAGGGAATAGCTACACCTTC.

Regarding this clonotype: One base away lies a much larger clone, so this may be a sequencing read error. This is likely a read error, given that the CDR3 carries no conserved phenylalanine or tryptophan at its end. V is TRBV20-1 and J is TRBJ2-5, with D unresolved. The CDR3 sequence is 12 residues long. The V end was cut by 3 bases, the J end by 6 bases, with 11 bases between. Germline assignment: CDR1 DFQATT and CDR2 SNEGSKA (reference sequence). The CDR3 sequence is CSARESVQTQYL. CDR3 nucleotide sequence: TGCAGTGCTAGGGAGTCGGTGCAGACCCAGTACCTC.

For this clonotype: This clone may be a read error of a much larger clone one base away. The chain carries TRBV11-3 and TRBJ2-3, with D possibly TRBD2 on 6 matching bases. Germline CDR1 SGHNT, CDR2 YENEEA. This CDR3 contains 15 residues. V lost 3 bases and J lost 4, with 14 bases in between. The chain's CDR3 is CASSFTSRSADTQYF. The CDR3 DNA sequence: TGTGCCAGCAGCTTCACTAGCAGGAGTGCAGATACGCAGTATTTT.

The V gene is TRBV9, the J gene TRBJ1-2; TRBD1 is a possible D gene (5 bases). Germline CDR1 and CDR2: SGDLS and YYNGEE. V gave up 5 bases and J gave up 5 bases, with 10 bases separating them. This CDR3 has 12 residues. As DNA, the CDR3 is TGTGCCAGCAGTCGACAGATATATGGCTACACCTTC. This codes for CASSRQIYGYTF.

V gene TRBV6-1 combines with J gene TRBJ2-3, with 9 bases lining up with TRBD1. CDR3 length: 17 amino acids. Per germline, CDR1 MNHNS and CDR2 SASEGT. Trimming at V came to 8 bases and at J to 5 bases, leaving 17 bases not matched to a gene. The CDR3 loop reads CASPPLRDRDILDTQYF. In DNA form, the CDR3 reads TGTGCCAGCCCACCTCTAAGGGACAGGGATATTCTAGATACGCAGTATTTT.

This clonotype occurred a few times. V and J are TRBV20-1 and TRBJ1-4, with 9 bases matching TRBD1. The germline gives CDR1 DFQATT, CDR2 SNEGSKA (reference sequence). After removal of 3 bases from V and 0 bases from J, the junction contained 14 bases not matched to a gene. The CDR3 extends over 19 amino acids. CDR3 nucleotide sequence: TGCAGTGCTAGGCAAATCGGGACAGGGAAGTCTGCAACTAATGAAAAACTGTTTTTT. Protein product: CSARQIGTGKSATNEKLFF.

This chain uses TRBV10-3 with TRBJ2-7; 10 positions match TRBD2. Germline CDR1 ENHRY, CDR2 SYGVKD. The V gene end was trimmed by 7 bases and the J gene end by 7 bases; junction bases not matched to a gene: 13. The CDR3 is 15 residues long. CDR3 bases: TGTGCCATCAAGGGTCCGGCTAGCGGGAGTAGGGAGCAGTACTTC. As protein: CAIKGPASGSREQYF.

This clonotype has more than one count but fewer than ten. The chain employs TRBV6-1 and TRBJ2-5; 8 bases agree with TRBD1. CDR1 MNHNS and CDR2 SASEGT come from the germline V gene. With 4 bases clipped from V and 5 bases from J, the junction kept 9 bases outside the gene matches. The CDR3 spans 15 residues. The CDR3 coding sequence is TGTGCCAGCAGTGGTCGGGACAGGTCGGTGGAGACCCAGTACTTC. Protein sequence: CASSGRDRSVETQYF.